A selection of T cell receptor beta chains follows, all from one sample in a study of shared clonotypes between healthy human individuals. TCRdb's table, derived via immunoSEQ multiplex PCR, lists solely in-frame clones and lacks some. The sample yields 2 million to 2.5 million clones, over 90% seen once. The material sequenced was naive CD4+ T cells from PBMCs. The source of these receptors is a man aged 18 to 30 in good health. Some clones in this sample may be carry-over from other donors' samples. CDR3s include the opening cysteine and the closing phenylalanine or tryptophan. D genes are given only for firm matches. Clone size appears in some rows only: once, few, many, or a class for an expanded clone.

TRBV28	.	TRBJ1-2	.	TGTGCCAGCAGGACAGGAATACGTGACTATGGCTACACCTTC	CASRTGIRDYGYTF
TRBV25-1	.	TRBJ1-4	.	TGTGCCAGCAGTGAAAAGAGCGGCCCAGGGTTTAGTGAAAAACTGTTTTTT	CASSEKSGPGFSEKLFF
TRBV10-3	.	TRBJ2-1	.	TGTGCCATCAGGCAAGGGGTTGGGGTCGGCAATGAGCAGTTCTTC	CAIRQGVGVGNEQFF
TRBV6-1	TRBD2	TRBJ2-7	.	TGTGCCAGCGGGTTCGGCGGGAGCTCCTACGAGCAGTACTTC	CASGFGGSSYEQYF
TRBV5-1	TRBD1	TRBJ2-3	.	TGCGCCAGCAGCTTGCTCCCGTCAGGGGGAGAAGATACGCAGTATTTT	CASSLLPSGGEDTQYF
TRBV5-6	.	TRBJ1-4	.	TGTGCCAGCAGCTTGGCGTCGGGGGGTAATGAAAAACTGTTTTTT	CASSLASGGNEKLFF
TRBV4-3	.	TRBJ2-3	.	TGCGCCAGCAGCCAAGATCCCTACACAGATACGCAGTATTTT	CASSQDPYTDTQYF
TRBV11-2	.	TRBJ2-5	.	TGTGCCAGCAGCTTATACGCCGGAGAAAACCAAGAGACCCAGTACTTC	CASSLYAGENQETQYF
TRBV30	.	TRBJ2-5	.	TGTGCCTGGAGTGTAGGTCCGCGGGGAGAGACCCAGTACTTC	CAWSVGPRGETQYF
TRBV7-9	TRBD1	TRBJ2-4	.	TGTGCCAGCAGCTTAGAAGGGGGCCGGGGCAAAAACATTCAGTACTTC	CASSLEGGRGKNIQYF
TRBV18	.	TRBJ1-1	.	TGTGCCAGCTCACGGGGGCTCGGGGCGAACACTGAAGCTTTCTTT	CASSRGLGANTEAFF
TRBV11-3	TRBD1	TRBJ2-2	once	TGTGCCAGCAGCGACGACAGGGGCATCACCGGGGAGCTGTTTTTT	CASSDDRGITGELFF
TRBV18	.	TRBJ1-1	.	TGTGCCAGCTCACCAAAGGGGGAGGTTCTCATGAACACTGAAGCTTTCTTT	CASSPKGEVLMNTEAFF
TRBV28	TRBD1	TRBJ1-4	once	TGTGCCAGCAGTGACAGGGGGAGTCAGGAAAAACTGTTTTTT	CASSDRGSQEKLFF
TRBV11-2	TRBD1	TRBJ2-7	.	TGTGCCAGCAGCCGGGACAGCTATTCGTACGAGCAGTACTTC	CASSRDSYSYEQYF
TRBV6-1	.	TRBJ1-2	.	TGTGCCAGCAGACTACACCAAAACTATGGCTACACCTTC	CASRLHQNYGYTF
TRBV4-1	.	TRBJ2-7	.	TGCGCCAGCAGCCAAGACTGGACCCGACGACTGATCGAGCAGTACTTC	CASSQDWTRRLIEQYF
TRBV5-1	.	TRBJ2-1	.	TGCGCCAGCAGCCCGTCGATTGACGCCCGGCACGATGAGCAGTTCTTC	CASSPSIDARHDEQFF
TRBV18	TRBD1	TRBJ2-1	.	TGTGCCAGCTCACCACCGACAGGGTACAATGAGCAGTTCTTC	CASSPPTGYNEQFF
TRBV4-3	.	TRBJ2-2	.	TGCGCCAGCAGCCAAGATGCCCGAAGGTGGAACACCGGGGAGCTGTTTTTT	CASSQDARRWNTGELFF
TRBV5-1	TRBD1	TRBJ1-1	.	TGCGCCAGCAGCCCATCGGGACAGATGAACACTGAAGCTTTCTTT	CASSPSGQMNTEAFF
TRBV6-1	.	TRBJ1-1	.	TGTGCCAGCCACAGGGTGGTTGGAACTGAAGCTTTCTTT	CASHRVVGTEAFF
TRBV5-4	.	TRBJ1-2	.	TGTGCCAGCAGCGCCAGGGTCGGAAATGGCTACACCTTC	CASSARVGNGYTF
TRBV6-1	.	TRBJ1-2	.	TGTGCCAGCACCGTCGACCTGGGAAACTATGGCTACACCTTC	CASTVDLGNYGYTF
TRBV28	.	TRBJ1-1	.	TGTGCCAGCAGTTTAATAGTAAACACTGAAGCTTTCTTT	CASSLIVNTEAFF
TRBV14	.	TRBJ2-1	.	TGTGCCAGCAGCCCCCTACCCCTTGGTAGCCACAATGAGCAGTTCTTC	CASSPLPLGSHNEQFF
TRBV19	.	TRBJ1-4	.	TGTGCCAGTAGTATAGGGGCAATCCCCGGCGGTGAAAAACTGTTTTTT	CASSIGAIPGGEKLFF
TRBV7-2	.	TRBJ1-5	once	TGTGCCAGCAGCCCCACAGGGAACAATCAGCCCCAGCATTTT	CASSPTGNNQPQHF
TRBV5-1	TRBD2	TRBJ2-3	.	TGCGCCAGCAGCGCGATAGTCTCCAGGGAGGGAACAGATACGCAGTATTTT	CASSAIVSREGTDTQYF
TRBV7-2	.	TRBJ1-5	.	TGTGCCAGCAGCCCAGGTAGGAATCAGCCCCAGCATTTT	CASSPGRNQPQHF
TRBV5-4	.	TRBJ2-5	.	TGTGCCAGCAGCTTGGTACCCGGGGAGACCCAGTACTTC	CASSLVPGETQYF
TRBV28	.	TRBJ1-3	.	TGTGCCAGCAGTTTACTCGGGACGTCGTTAGGTGGAAACACCATATATTTT	CASSLLGTSLGGNTIYF
TRBV19	.	TRBJ2-7	.	TGTGCCAGGACGGGACGCCCCCACGAGCAGTACTTC	CARTGRPHEQYF
TRBV2	TRBD1	TRBJ1-2	once	TGTGCCAAGACCTTAGACAGGGAGAGTGGCTACACCTTC	CAKTLDRESGYTF
TRBV6-6	.	TRBJ1-1	.	TGTGCCAGCAGTTCCCTTCTGGGGCTCACTGAAGCTTTCTTT	CASSSLLGLTEAFF
TRBV2	TRBD1	TRBJ2-5	.	TGTGCCAGCACTAAAGGGGGCGGAGAGACCCAGTACTTC	CASTKGGGETQYF
TRBV5-4	TRBD2	TRBJ2-7	.	TGTGCCAGCAGCTTACTAGCGGGAGGGCCGCACGAGCAGTACTTC	CASSLLAGGPHEQYF
TRBV2	.	TRBJ1-1	few	TGTGCCAGCAGTCGATTCTCACCGTCGGACACTGAAGCTTTCTTT	CASSRFSPSDTEAFF
TRBV6-5	.	TRBJ1-1	.	TGTGCCAGCAGAAAGACAGCGATGAACACTGAAGCTTTCTTT	CASRKTAMNTEAFF
TRBV5-1	TRBD1	TRBJ1-3	.	TGCGCCAGCAGCCCTACAGGGGCCTCTGGAAACACCATATATTTT	CASSPTGASGNTIYF
TRBV7-9	TRBD2	TRBJ2-2	once	TGTGCCAGCAGCGCAGGGACTAGTGGCACCGGGGAGCTGTTTTTT	CASSAGTSGTGELFF
TRBV9	TRBD1	TRBJ2-7	.	TGTGCCAGCAGCTCCGACAGGGGCCAAACCTACGAGCAGTACTTC	CASSSDRGQTYEQYF
TRBV5-1	.	TRBJ2-2	.	TGCGCCAGCAGCTTGTCCGGCGACCTCAGAGCCGGGGAGCTGTTTTTT	CASSLSGDLRAGELFF
TRBV5-1	.	TRBJ1-1	.	TGCGCCAGCAGCGGAGAATTGACAGCTTTGAACACTGAAGCTTTCTTT	CASSGELTALNTEAFF
TRBV2	.	TRBJ2-3	.	TGTGCCAGCAGTGAAGCGGTACTCAGCACAGATACGCAGTATTTT	CASSEAVLSTDTQYF
TRBV5-1	.	TRBJ2-2	.	TGCGCCAGCAGCGAGACAACGAACACCGGGGAGCTGTTTTTT	CASSETTNTGELFF
TRBV4-3	.	TRBJ1-4	once	TGCGCCAGCAGCCAAGGGGGGCCTCGCAAACTGTTTTTT	CASSQGGPRKLFF